This T cell receptor (beta chain) appears in the sequencing data of a study of PD-L1 blockade in urothelial cancer. Overall study context: About 85% of the roughly 29 patients were men whose urothelial cancer was bladder-origin. Analyses were performed on blood at 3 weeks after treatment start (the second dose) and at 6 weeks.

Time point described: pretreatment peripheral blood. Patients presented with locally advanced or metastatic urothelial carcinoma. Libraries were prepared by immunoSEQ multiplex PCR; TCRdb keeps only in-frame clonotypes and omits some of them. The sample includes about 86,000 clones, around 85% of them seen just once. Study-level findings and limits: Below-median pretreatment blood TCR clonality predicted better survival.

As regards this clone: Its cognate antigen is unknown.

The CDR3 has 22 residues. Per the germline V gene, CDR1 is MNHEY and CDR2 is SMNVEV (reference sequence). Trimming took 4 bases from V and 8 from J; bases not matched to a gene: 29. The rearrangement uses TRBV27 and TRBJ2-1; 10 bases agree with TRBD2. Source: PBMCs, taken around atezolizumab (anti-PD-L1) treatment. The clonotype originates from a man aged 55 to 70 with urothelial cancer. The CDR3 DNA reads TGTGCCAGCAGTTCGCAGACGAGCCATGTGACTGGTCGTGTAGCGGGAGGTGATGAGCAGTTCTTC. It translates to CASSSQTSHVTGRVAGGDEQFF.